The 10 T cell receptor beta chains presented below share a single source sample, sequenced in a study of blood T cell repertoires in COVID-19. Profiling relied on immunoSEQ multiplex PCR, and the TCRdb table lists in-frame clones only, not all of them. The sample carries 300,000 to 350,000 clones, 87% recorded once. The sample was PBMCs or T cells enriched from blood (not recorded which). These receptor sequences come from a woman younger than 30 who had recovered from COVID-19.

This clone was recorded only once. DNA of the CDR3: TGTGCCAGCATTGCAGGGGGCGGTGAAAAACTGTTTTTT. Encoded protein: CASIAGGGEKLFF. This chain uses TRBV28 with TRBJ1-4; 8 nucleotides match TRBD1. This CDR3 has 13 residues. J lost 7 bases, V lost 7 bases, and 5 bases had no gene match. Per the germline V gene, CDR1 is MDHEN and CDR2 is SYDVKM.

A few counts support this clone. The chain uses TRBV7-2 and TRBJ1-2; TRBD1 matches 8 bases. The V segment lost 5 bases and the J segment 4 bases; nucleotides outside the gene matches: 6. The CDR3 runs 14 residues. The V gene's germline CDR1 is SGHTA and CDR2 FQGNSA. Written as DNA, the CDR3 is TGTGCCAGCAGCGGCCGGGACAGGTTCTATGGCTACACCTTC. It yields the protein CASSGRDRFYGYTF.

This rearrangement joins TRBV6-2 or TRBV6-3 to TRBJ1-6; 8 bases map to TRBD1. CDR1 MNHEY and CDR2 SVGEGT come from the germline V gene. V shed 2 bases, J shed 11 bases, and the junction held 2 bases outside the gene matches. The CDR3 covers 13 residues. The CDR3 DNA reads as TGTGCCAGCAGTTACGGACAGGGTCCACCCCTCCACTTT. Protein: CASSYGQGPPLHF.

V and J are TRBV7-2 and TRBJ1-6; D is unclear. Trimming shortened V by 5 bases and J by 7 bases, and 12 bases separated the two germline ends. The germline V gene has CDR1 SGHTA and CDR2 FQGNSA. This CDR3 is 14 amino acids long. CDR3 sequence reads: CASSPWARNSPLHF. Here the CDR3 DNA reads TGTGCCAGCAGCCCATGGGCTCGCAATTCACCCCTCCACTTT. Drawing the rest from reference TRBV7-2 and TRBJ1-6, the complete variable domain is GAGVSQSPSNKVTEKGKDVELRCDPISGHTALYWYRQSLGQGLEFLIYFQGNSAPDKSGLPSDRFSAERTGGSVSTLTIQRTQQEDSAVYLCASSPWARNSPLHFGNGTRLTVT.

CDR3 sequence reads: CSARVSVAFF. CDR3 sequence (DNA): TGCAGTGCTAGAGTGTCGGTGGCTTTCTTT. The V and J genes are TRBV20-1 and TRBJ1-1; D is uncertain. Trimming shortened V by 1 base and J by 11 bases, and 8 bases separated the two germline ends. In germline, CDR1 is DFQATT, CDR2 SNEGSKA (reference sequence). This CDR3 is 10 amino acids long.

This rearrangement joins TRBV7-2 to TRBJ2-7; maybe TRBD1 (5 bases). Trimming stripped 1 base from V and 5 bases from J, with 9 bases between. CDR3 length: 13 residues. The V gene's germline CDR1 is SGHTA and CDR2 FQGNSA. CDR3 DNA: TGTGCCAGCAGCTTAGAGGGGTTTGACGAGCAGTACTTC. Translated, it gives CASSLEGFDEQYF.

The chain is built from TRBV27 and TRBJ1-3; D gene ambiguous. Germline lookup yields CDR1 MNHEY and CDR2 SMNVEV (reference sequence). Trimming shortened V by 0 bases and J by 3 bases, and 9 bases separated the two germline ends. The CDR3 length is 15 residues. CDR3 loop: CASSLSATLGNTIYF. The CDR3 DNA reads TGTGCCAGCAGTTTATCTGCGACTCTTGGAAACACCATATATTTT.

The genes are TRBV5-6 and TRBJ1-4; D may be TRBD1 (6 bases). The CDR3 contains 15 residues. Trimming took 1 base from V and 4 from J, leaving 11 bases between them. The germline gives CDR1 SGHDT, CDR2 YYEEEE. The CDR3 reads CASSLFRDNNEKLFF. The DNA of the CDR3 is TGTGCCAGCAGCTTGTTCCGGGACAATAATGAAAAACTGTTTTTT. The whole variable domain, remainder taken from reference TRBV5-6 and TRBJ1-4, is DAGVTQSPTHLIKTRGQQVTLRCSPKSGHDTVSWYQQALGQGPQFIFQYYEEEERQRGNFPDRFSGHQFPNYSSELNVNALLLGDSALYLCASSLFRDNNEKLFFGSGTQLSVL.

J is TRBJ1-5 and V is TRBV9, with D uncertain. The CDR3 is 14 residues long. Germline CDR1 SGDLS, CDR2 YYNGEE. The ends were cut back, 2 bases at V and 3 bases at J, with 9 bases in the middle. The CDR3 DNA follows: TGTGCCAGCAGCGTCGGAACAGTCAATCAGCCCCAGCATTTT. It translates to CASSVGTVNQPQHF. Looking up the rest from reference TRBV9 and TRBJ1-5 gives the full variable domain: DSGVTQTPKHLITATGQRVTLRCSPRSGDLSVYWYQQSLDQGLQFLIQYYNGEERAKGNILERFSAQQFPDLHSELNLSSLELGDSALYFCASSVGTVNQPQHFGDGTRLSIL.

V and J are TRBV4-2 and TRBJ1-6, with D possibly matching TRBD1 (6 bases). V was shortened by 0 bases and J by 7 bases, with 16 bases between the two germline ends. The CDR3 runs 17 residues. Germline V gene lookup returns CDR1 LGHNA and CDR2 YNFKEQ. The DNA of the CDR3 is TGTGCCAGCAGCCAAGATGGGAACAGGGTCCCCAATTCACCCCTCCACTTT. Protein product: CASSQDGNRVPNSPLHF.